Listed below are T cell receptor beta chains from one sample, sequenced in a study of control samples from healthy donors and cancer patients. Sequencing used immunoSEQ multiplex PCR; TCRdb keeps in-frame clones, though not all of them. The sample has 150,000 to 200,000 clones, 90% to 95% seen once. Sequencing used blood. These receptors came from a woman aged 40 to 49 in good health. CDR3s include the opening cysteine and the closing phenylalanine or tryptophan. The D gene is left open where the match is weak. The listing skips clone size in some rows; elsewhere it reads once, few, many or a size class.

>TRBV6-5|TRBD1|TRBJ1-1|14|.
TGTGCCAGCAGTTACCAGGGGGTGGTGACTGAAGCTTTCTTT
CASSYQGVVTEAFF
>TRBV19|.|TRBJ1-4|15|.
TGTGCCAGTAGTTCAGACAGCTTCCTAGGGGAAAAACTGTTTTTT
CASSSDSFLGEKLFF
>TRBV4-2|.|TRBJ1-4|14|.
TGTGCCAGCAGCCAGGGGGCAACTAATGAAAAACTGTTTTTT
CASSQGATNEKLFF
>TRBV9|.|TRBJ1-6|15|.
TGTGCCAGCAGCGTGGGGGGATCCTATAATTCACCCCTCCACTTT
CASSVGGSYNSPLHF
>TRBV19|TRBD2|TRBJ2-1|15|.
TGTGCCAGTATAGGGACTAGCGGGGGGTACAATGAGCAGTTCTTC
CASIGTSGGYNEQFF
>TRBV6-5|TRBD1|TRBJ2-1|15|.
TGTGCCAGCAGTCGAGGGGACAGGGTCTACAATGAGCAGTTCTTC
CASSRGDRVYNEQFF
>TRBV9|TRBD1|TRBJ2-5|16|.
TGTGCCAGCAGCGGAGGACAGACAGGGGGCGCGGAGACCCAGTACTTC
CASSGGQTGGAETQYF
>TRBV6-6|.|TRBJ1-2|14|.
TGTGCCAGCAGTTATGGGGCTCTGGGAGATGGCTACACCTTC
CASSYGALGDGYTF
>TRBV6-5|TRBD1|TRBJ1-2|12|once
TGTGCCAGCAGCCGACAGGGCTATGGCTACACCTTC
CASSRQGYGYTF
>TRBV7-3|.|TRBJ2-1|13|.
TGTGCCAGCAGCTTAGCTCTCGGTAACGAGCAGTTCTTC
CASSLALGNEQFF
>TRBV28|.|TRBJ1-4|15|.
TGTGCCAGCGTAGGGGGGCCTGCAACTAATGAAAAACTGTTTTTT
CASVGGPATNEKLFF
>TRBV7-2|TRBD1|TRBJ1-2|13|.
TGTGCCAGCAGCTTAGTACAGGGGCGGGGCTACACCTTC
CASSLVQGRGYTF
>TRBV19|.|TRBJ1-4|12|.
TGTGCCAGTAGTAGGGCCGATGAAAAACTGTTTTTT
CASSRADEKLFF
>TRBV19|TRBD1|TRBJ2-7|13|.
TGTGCCAGTAGTATCCACAGGGGTTTCGAGCAGTACTTC
CASSIHRGFEQYF
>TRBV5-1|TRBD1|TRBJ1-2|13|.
TGCGCCAGCAGCTTAACAGGGGAGCGTGGCTACACCTTC
CASSLTGERGYTF
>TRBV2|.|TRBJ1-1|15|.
TGTGCCAGCAGTGAAGGTCACACAGGGAGGGCTGAAGCTTTCTTT
CASSEGHTGRAEAFF
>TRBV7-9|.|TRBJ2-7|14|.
TGTGCCAGCAGCGTAGTCGGGGACTCCTACGAGCAGTACTTC
CASSVVGDSYEQYF
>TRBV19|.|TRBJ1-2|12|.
TGTGCCAGTAGTATACGACAGGCCGGCTACACCTTC
CASSIRQAGYTF
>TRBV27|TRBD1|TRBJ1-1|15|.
TGTGCCAGCAGCCGGACAGGGGGCGCAAGGACTGAAGCTTTCTTT
CASSRTGGARTEAFF
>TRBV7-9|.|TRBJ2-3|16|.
TGTGCCAGCAGAGAGTCCGGGACACACTACGCCGATACGCAGTATTTT
CASRESGTHYADTQYF
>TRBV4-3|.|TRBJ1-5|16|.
TGCGCCAGCAGCCAAACGCGGCGCAGAGGCAATCAGCCCCAGCATTTT
CASSQTRRRGNQPQHF
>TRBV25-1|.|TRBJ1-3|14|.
TGTGCCAGCATGGTCAGGGGCGGTGGAAACACCATATATTTT
CASMVRGGGNTIYF
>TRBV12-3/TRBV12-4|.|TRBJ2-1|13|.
TGTGCCAGCAGTTTAGTCCTAGCGAATGAGCAGTTCTTC
CASSLVLANEQFF
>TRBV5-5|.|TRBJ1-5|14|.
TGTGCCAGCAGCTTGGCGGGGGACAATCAGCCCCAGCATTTT
CASSLAGDNQPQHF
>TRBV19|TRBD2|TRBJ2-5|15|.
TGTGCCAGTAGTATAGCGGCGGGAGGTGGGGAGACCCAGTACTTC
CASSIAAGGGETQYF
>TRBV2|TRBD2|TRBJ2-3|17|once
TGTGCCAACCGAGAGGGGACTAGCGGGGGGGCGAGAGATACGCAGTATTTT
CANREGTSGGARDTQYF
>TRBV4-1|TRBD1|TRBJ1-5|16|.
TGCGCCAGCAGCCTCGAACCCAGGGGGTACAATCAGCCCCAGCATTTT
CASSLEPRGYNQPQHF
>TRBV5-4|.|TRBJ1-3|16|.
TGTGCCAGCAGCTTTCTAGGAGGGGGAACTGGAAACACCATATATTTT
CASSFLGGGTGNTIYF
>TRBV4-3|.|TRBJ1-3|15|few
TGCGCCAGCAGCCAAAGCATTACCCCGGGAAACACCATATATTTT
CASSQSITPGNTIYF
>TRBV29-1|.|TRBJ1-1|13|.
TGCAGCACTAGGACGGACATGAACACTGAAGCTTTCTTT
CSTRTDMNTEAFF
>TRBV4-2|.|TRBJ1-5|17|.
TGTGCCAGCAGCCAAATAATCAGGGGCCATCTCAATCAGCCCCAGCATTTT
CASSQIIRGHLNQPQHF
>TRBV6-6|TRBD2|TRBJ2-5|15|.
TGTGCCAGCAGTTACCGGCGGGGGGGCGGGGAGACCCAGTACTTC
CASSYRRGGGETQYF
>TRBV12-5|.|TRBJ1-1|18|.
TGTGCTAGTGGTTTGGTAATAGGGCAGGGGAGGAGGAACACTGAAGCTTTCTTT
CASGLVIGQGRRNTEAFF
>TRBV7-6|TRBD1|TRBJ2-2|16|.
TGTGCCAGCAGCTTAGGTCAGGGGGCAAGCACCGGGGAGCTGTTTTTT
CASSLGQGASTGELFF
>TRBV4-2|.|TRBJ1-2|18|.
TGTGCCAGCAGCCTCAGATATGTACCGGAGAGACTTAACTATGGCTACACCTTC
CASSLRYVPERLNYGYTF
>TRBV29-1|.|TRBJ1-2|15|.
TGCAGCGTTGAAGATCAGGAAGCAGGATACTATGGCTACACCTTC
CSVEDQEAGYYGYTF
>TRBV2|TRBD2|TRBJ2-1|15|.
TGTGCCAGCATTGGGACTAGTTCTTCCTACAATGAGCAGTTCTTC
CASIGTSSSYNEQFF